This section outlines one TCR beta chain sequence together with its context. Its antigen has not been determined. Per-base quality was not reported, and no clone a single base away is much larger than it. The data stem from a study of Tregs in tolerant kidney transplant recipients (dated by TCRdb to about 2019). The study in broad terms: The study applied TCRbeta sequencing to find donor-specific regulatory T cells before combined kidney and bone marrow transplantation and then followed those same cells after transplant. In a few healthy controls, several methods of expanding Tregs specific for an allogeneic donor were compared by TCRbeta repertoire sequencing. Results the study describes overall, beyond this receptor: Because the study included only a small number of patients, the results must be confirmed in larger populations and under other immunosuppression protocols. Biological reproducibility was not directly assessed, although technical replication error appeared to be minimal. Expanding Tregs with activated donor B cells appeared to identify the most biologically relevant and donor-specific TCRbeta repertoire.

The cysteine opens and the phenylalanine closes a CDR3 of 15 amino acids. Only the CDR3 DNA is retained, 45 bases long and in frame from the first base. CDR1 SGHAT and CDR2 FQNNGV were looked up in the germline V gene. V is clipped by 7 bases and J by 1 base, and the sequence between their germline boundaries is 16 bases long. Unstimulated Tregs (CD4+CD25+CD127-), CD4+ non-Tregs (CD4+CD25-), CD4 and CD8 cells were FACS-sorted from thawed PBMCs. Healthy control blood came either as purchased buffy coats or from healthy volunteers. Healthy control blood was processed to PBMCs with a Ficoll density gradient and then cryopreserved, whereas patient PBMCs were collected both before and after transplant. Genomic DNA was extracted from sorted cells with the QIAGEN DNeasy Blood and Tissue Kit for TCRbeta CDR3 sequencing. Through immunoSEQ, high-throughput TCRbeta CDR3 sequencing was done commercially, including PCR amplification with internal controls and bias correction. On the authors' methods: Unique productive TCRbeta sequences were defined by CDR3 nucleotide sequence where primers matched, otherwise by CDR3 amino acid sequence with Vbeta and Jbeta genes. Sorting error was corrected by removing sequences shared between sorted populations at a frequency ratio of 2:1 or less, and the remaining shared sequences were assigned to the higher population. A sequence was defined as donor-reactive if the sequence was expanded at least 5-fold in CFSE-low cells compared with unstimulated cells and had a frequency of at least 0.01% in CFSE-low cells. Jensen-Shannon divergence calculated on the top 100 TCRbeta sequences ranked by frequency was used to measure repertoire divergence. For samples with multiple sequencing runs, sorting error was corrected separately for each run before the runs were pooled. The clones in this table, taken by TCRdb from immuneACCESS, are in-frame only. Not every clone is retained; where verified, under half of the shortfall comes from an unresolved V gene, and the cause of the rest is unknown. The DNA was the basis for D and trimming; V, J and clone size are from that table. The sample yields about 120,000 clones; 92% were counted once. The top ten constitute around 0.58% of the sample.

The chain is made from TRBV11-2 and TRBJ1-1; possibly the D gene is TRBD1, per 5 matching bases. This clonotype originated in a human donor in good health. Sample: CD4+ T cells from blood. The CDR3 here reads CASNPRGLGNTEAFF. Here is the DNA: TGTGCCAGCAACCCTAGGGGACTAGGGAACACTGAAGCTTTCTTT.